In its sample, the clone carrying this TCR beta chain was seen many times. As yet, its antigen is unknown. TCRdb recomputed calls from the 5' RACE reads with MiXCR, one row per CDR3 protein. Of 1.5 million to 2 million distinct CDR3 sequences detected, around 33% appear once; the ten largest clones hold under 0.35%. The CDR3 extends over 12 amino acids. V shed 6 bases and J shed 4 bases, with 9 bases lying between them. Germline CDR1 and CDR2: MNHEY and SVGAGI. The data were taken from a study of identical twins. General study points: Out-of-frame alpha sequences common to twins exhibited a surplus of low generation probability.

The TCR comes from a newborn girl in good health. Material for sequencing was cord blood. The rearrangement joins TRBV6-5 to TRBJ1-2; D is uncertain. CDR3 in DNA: TGTGCCAGCAGCTACACCGGCTATGGCTACACCTTC. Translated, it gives CASSYTGYGYTF.